The T cell receptor (beta chain) described here comes from a study of blood T cell repertoires in COVID-19. Study-level information: Samples came from the United States, Italy and Spain, spanning acute and convalescent COVID-19. Sources were T cells, B-cell-depleted T cells, or PBMCs; the material itself was cDNA or gDNA.

How the authors handled the data: Nucleated cell counts were estimated from reference gene primer amplification. Sequenced by immunoSEQ multiplex PCR; TCRdb stores in-frame clones only, minus some. The V and J calls and the clone size are those of that table, but D and trimming were determined from the DNA. The table lists approximately 150,000 clones, approximately 80% of them singletons, with under 5.5% in the top ten. Material for sequencing was peripheral blood. The source is a human donor in a cohort sampled during active COVID-19.

The CDR3 reads CASSQSRDRDNEQFF. The CDR3 nucleotides are TGTGCCAGCAGCCAGAGCCGGGACAGGGACAATGAGCAGTTCTTC. The J gene is TRBJ2-1, the V gene TRBV3-1 (or the pseudogene TRBV3-2); TRBD1 agrees at 9 bases. The CDR3 has 15 residues. The ends lost 3 bases at V and 5 bases at J; junction bases unmatched: 5. Per germline, CDR1 LGHDT and CDR2 YNNKEL (reference sequence).